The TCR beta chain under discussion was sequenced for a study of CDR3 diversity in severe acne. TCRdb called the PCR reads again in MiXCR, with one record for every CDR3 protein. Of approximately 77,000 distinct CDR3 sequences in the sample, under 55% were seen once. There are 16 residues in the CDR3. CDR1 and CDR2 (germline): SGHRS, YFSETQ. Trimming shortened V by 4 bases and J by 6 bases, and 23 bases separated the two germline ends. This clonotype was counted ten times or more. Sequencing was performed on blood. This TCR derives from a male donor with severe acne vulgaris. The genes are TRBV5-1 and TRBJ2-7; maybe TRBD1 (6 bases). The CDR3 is CASSPGETSPWGEQYF. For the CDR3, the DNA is TGCGCCAGCAGCCCAGGGGAGACATCCCCTTGGGGCGAGCAGTACTTC.